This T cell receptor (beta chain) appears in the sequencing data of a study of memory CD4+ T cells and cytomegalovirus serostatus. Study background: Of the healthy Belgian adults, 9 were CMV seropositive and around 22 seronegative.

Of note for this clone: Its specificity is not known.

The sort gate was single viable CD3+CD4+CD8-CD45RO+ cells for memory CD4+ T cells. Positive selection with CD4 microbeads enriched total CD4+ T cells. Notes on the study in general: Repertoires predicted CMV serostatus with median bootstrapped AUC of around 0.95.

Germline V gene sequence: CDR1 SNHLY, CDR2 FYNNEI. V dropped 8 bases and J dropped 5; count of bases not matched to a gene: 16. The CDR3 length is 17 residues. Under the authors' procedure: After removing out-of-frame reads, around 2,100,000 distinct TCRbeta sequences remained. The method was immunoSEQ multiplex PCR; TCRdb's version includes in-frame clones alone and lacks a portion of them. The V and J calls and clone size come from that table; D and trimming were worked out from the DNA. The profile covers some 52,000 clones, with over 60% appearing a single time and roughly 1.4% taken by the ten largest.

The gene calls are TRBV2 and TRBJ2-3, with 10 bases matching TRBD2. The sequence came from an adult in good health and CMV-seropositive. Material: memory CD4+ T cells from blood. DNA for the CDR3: TGTGCCAGCCCCTTTGAGAGTAGCGGGGGGACAGTAGATACGCAGTATTTT. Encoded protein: CASPFESSGGTVDTQYF.